Here is one TCR beta chain with its context. The antigen it binds to is not known. The sample holds no much larger clone one base away, and base qualities are not on file. Based on the germline V gene, the CDR1 and CDR2 sequences are KGHSH and LQKENI. V is pruned by 4 bases and J by 6 bases, leaving 2 bases of the junction without a gene match. There are 12 amino acids in the CDR3, from cysteine to phenylalanine inclusive. Of the read, only the CDR3 DNA is kept; its 36 bases are in frame from base 1. This specimen's treatment or condition label, interpreted: approximately 9-day PBMC culture with coronavirus spike peptide pools or control peptides (ViraFEST assay). The study used the ViraFEST assay, which expanded antigen-specific T cells with peptide pools and then identified expanded clonotypes by TCR sequencing. Positive SARS-CoV-2 PCR tests in the convalescent patients dated from March to December 2020, before Alpha, Beta and Delta variants emerged in the United States. Roughly 2 million PBMCs per well were cultured in IMDM with 5% human AB serum and roughly 10 IU/ml IL-2, plus 10 ug/ml peptide pools. On days 3 and 7, half of the culture medium was replaced with fresh IL-2-containing medium. Once the cells had been in culture for less than 11 days, the EasySep CD4+ T cell isolation kit was used to isolate CD4+ T cells by negative selection. Ficoll-Paque Plus gradient centrifugation was used to isolate PBMCs from whole blood, and the isolated PBMCs were then either used fresh or cryopreserved at -140C. Triplicate wells were generally used for each culture condition.

This entry is derived from a study of vaccination and CD4 T cells after COVID-19 (dated by TCRdb to the early 2020s). For the wider study: Convalescent patients had a positive SARS-CoV-2 result on nasal swab PCR, and of these patients, nine had mild disease and one had severe disease. Participants got two doses of the Pfizer-BioNTech BNT162b2 vaccine (n=8) or two doses of the Moderna mRNA-1273 vaccine (n=2). Control cultures used a CEFX viral epitope pool as positive control, an HIV-1 Nef peptide pool as negative control, or no peptide. The cultures were stimulated with overlapping spike peptide pools from SARS-CoV-2 and from the common cold coronaviruses HCoV-NL63, HCoV-OC43 and HCoV-229E. Post-COVID blood samples were collected from convalescent patients a median of approximately 100 days after diagnosis, with a range of about 30 to 161 days. In the convalescent cohort there were six males and four females, among whom were two Hispanic individuals, seven Caucasians, two Asians and one multiracial person. In some eleven COVID-19 convalescent patients and a few infection-naive healthy vaccine recipients, researchers compared the spike-specific CD4+ TCR repertoire from before mRNA vaccination with the repertoire from after. Post-vaccine blood samples were obtained a median of about 77 days after the second vaccine dose, with a range of roughly 12 to 250 days. Beyond this particular receptor, the publication reports: The median count of SARS-CoV-2-reactive clonotypes went up from 20 to 25 after infection to 38 after vaccination, although the change was not significant. Of the vaccine-specific clones in convalescent patients, 304 of 307, or nearly all, reacted only to SARS-CoV-2 spike and did not cross-react with common cold coronaviruses. In convalescent patients, a median around 83% of post-vaccine SARS-CoV-2-reactive clones were detected only after vaccination, and vaccine-specific priming was suggested by this finding. The study included relatively few convalescent patients and did not analyze early timepoints after natural infection.

The method behind the library was PCR. At the Johns Hopkins FTIC core, DNA from the cultured CD4+ T cells underwent TCR sequencing with the Oncomine TCR Beta short-read assay. The QIAamp micro DNA kit was used to extract genomic DNA from the cultured CD4+ T cells. Oncomine TCR Beta libraries made from cultured CD4+ T cells were pooled using unique dual indexes and sequenced on an Illumina iSeq 100. The original methods were these. Non-productive sequences were removed, and CDR3s not starting with C, not ending with F or W, or shorter than 7 amino acids were discarded. The MANAFEST web application identified antigen-specific clonotypes by comparing peptide-stimulated wells against reference wells and other culture wells. Positive clones required FDR below 0.05, an odds ratio above 5, and productive frequency above 0.1% in at least two of three replicate wells. Cross-reactive clonotypes were defined as significantly expanded in both SARS-CoV-2 spike wells and at least one common cold coronavirus spike condition. Similarity between CDR3 sequences was evaluated in R version 3.6.1 using Levenshtein distances (stringdist) and unrooted phylogenetic trees (ape). TCRdb handled the public reads itself, with Q25 trimming in fastp and clone calling in MiXCR, and kept productive beta chains. Each record represents a unique CDR3 protein, reported with the most common genes and DNA among its rows. The V and J calls follow TCRdb's processing rather than the paper's. Recorded for this sample are around 16,000 distinct CDR3 sequences; approximately 70% of them occurred a single time. The ten largest clones take up approximately 15% of the sample.

The chain is made from TRBV18 and TRBJ1-1, with 7 bases in between that match TRBD1. The receptor's source is a human donor who had recovered from COVID-19. The sequenced sample was CD4+ T cells from blood, cultured in vitro. The nucleotide sequence reads as follows: TGTGCCAGCTCACTACAGGGGTCTGAAGCTTTCTTT. Its protein product is CASSLQGSEAFF.